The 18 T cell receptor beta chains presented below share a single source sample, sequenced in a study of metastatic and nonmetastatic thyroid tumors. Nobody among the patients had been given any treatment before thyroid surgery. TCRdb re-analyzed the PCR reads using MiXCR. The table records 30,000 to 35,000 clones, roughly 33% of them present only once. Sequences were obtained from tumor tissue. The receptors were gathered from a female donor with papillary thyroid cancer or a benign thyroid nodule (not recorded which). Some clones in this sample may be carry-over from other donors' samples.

The CDR3, as DNA: TGTGCCAGCAGTTCGGCTACCTCCTACGAGCAGTACTTC. It is translated as CASSSATSYEQYF. The chain carries TRBV12-3 or TRBV12-4 and TRBJ2-7; D is uncertain. Trimming pared 4 bases from V and 0 bases from J, leaving 7 bases between. This CDR3 is built from 13 residues.

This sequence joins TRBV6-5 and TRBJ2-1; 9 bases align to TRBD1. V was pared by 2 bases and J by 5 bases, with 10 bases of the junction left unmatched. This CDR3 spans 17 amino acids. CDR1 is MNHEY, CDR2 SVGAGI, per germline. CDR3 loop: CASSYSSPGQGNNEQFF. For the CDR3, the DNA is TGTGCCAGCAGTTACAGCTCACCGGGACAGGGCAACAATGAGCAGTTCTTC.

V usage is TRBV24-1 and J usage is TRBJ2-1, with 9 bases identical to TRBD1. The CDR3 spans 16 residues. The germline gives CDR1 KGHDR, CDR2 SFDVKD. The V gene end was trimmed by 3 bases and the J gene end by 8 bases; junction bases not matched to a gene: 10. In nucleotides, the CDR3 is TGTGCCACCAGTGATCCGGGACAGGGTTTGTCCGATGAGCAGTTCTTC. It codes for CATSDPGQGLSDEQFF.

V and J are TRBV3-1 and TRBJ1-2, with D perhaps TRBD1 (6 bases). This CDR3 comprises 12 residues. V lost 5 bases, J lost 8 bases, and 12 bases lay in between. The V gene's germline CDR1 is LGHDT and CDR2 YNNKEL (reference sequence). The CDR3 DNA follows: TGTGCCAGCAGCTCAGGGGCCGGAGGCTACACCTTC. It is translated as CASSSGAGGYTF.

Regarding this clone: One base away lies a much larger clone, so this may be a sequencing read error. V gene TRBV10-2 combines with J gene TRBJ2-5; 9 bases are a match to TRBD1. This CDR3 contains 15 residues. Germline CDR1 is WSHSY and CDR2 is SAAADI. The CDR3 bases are TGCGCCACCAGTGAGCCGGGGACAGGGCAAGAGACCCAGTACTTC. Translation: CATSEPGTGQETQYF.

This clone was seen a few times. The CDR3 reads CASSWTGSLSGANVLTF. Here the CDR3 DNA reads TGTGCCAGCAGTTGGACAGGGTCCCTTTCTGGGGCCAACGTCCTGACTTTC. The chain combines TRBV6-5 with TRBJ2-6, with TRBD1 matching over 8 bases. The CDR3 runs 17 residues. CDR1 MNHEY and CDR2 SVGAGI come from the germline V gene. After removal of 4 bases from V and 1 base from J, the junction contained 6 bases not matched to a gene.

CDR3 amino acids: CASSEHRNTEAFF. Here the CDR3 DNA reads TGTGCCAGCAGTGAACACAGGAACACTGAAGCTTTCTTT. The chain combines TRBV6-1 with TRBJ1-1; no clear D. V lost 2 bases and J lost 1, with 5 bases in between. The CDR3 runs 13 residues. In germline, CDR1 is MNHNS, CDR2 SASEGT.

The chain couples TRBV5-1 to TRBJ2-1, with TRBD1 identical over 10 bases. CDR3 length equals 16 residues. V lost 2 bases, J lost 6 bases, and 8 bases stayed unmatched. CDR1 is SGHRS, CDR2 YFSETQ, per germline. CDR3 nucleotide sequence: TGCGCCAGCAGCTTTGGGGGGTGGGACAGGGGCAATGAGCAGTTCTTC. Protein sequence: CASSFGGWDRGNEQFF. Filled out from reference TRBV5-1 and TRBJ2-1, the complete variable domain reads KAGVTQTPRYLIKTRGQQVTLSCSPISGHRSVSWYQQTPGQGLQFLFEYFSETQRNKGNFPGRFSGRQFSNSRSEMNVSTLELGDSALYLCASSFGGWDRGNEQFFGPGTRLTVL.

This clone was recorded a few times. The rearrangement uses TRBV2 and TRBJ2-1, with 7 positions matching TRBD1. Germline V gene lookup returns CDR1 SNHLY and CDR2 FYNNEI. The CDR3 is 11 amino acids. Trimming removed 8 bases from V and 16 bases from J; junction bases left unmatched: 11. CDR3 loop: CASGRQGLDFF. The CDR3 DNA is TGTGCCAGCGGGAGACAGGGCTTGGATTTCTTC. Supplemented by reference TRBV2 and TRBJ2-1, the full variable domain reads EPEVTQTPSHQVTQMGQEVILRCVPISNHLYFYWYRQILGQKVEFLVSFYNNEISEKSEIFDDQFSVERPDGSNFTLKIRSTKLEDSAMYFCASGRQGLDFFGPGTRLTVL.

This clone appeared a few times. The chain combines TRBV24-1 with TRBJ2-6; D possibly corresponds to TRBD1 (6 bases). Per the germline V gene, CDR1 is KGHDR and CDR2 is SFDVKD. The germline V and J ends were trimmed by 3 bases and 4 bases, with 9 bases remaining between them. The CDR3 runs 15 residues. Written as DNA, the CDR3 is TGTGCCACCAGTGATACGAGGGGGGGGGCCAACGTCCTGACTTTC. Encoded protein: CATSDTRGGANVLTF.

This chain's CDR3 is CASSPEHGVNEQFF. CDR3 nucleotides: TGTGCCAGCTCACCCGAACACGGGGTGAATGAGCAGTTCTTC. The chain combines TRBV18 with TRBJ2-1; TRBD2 is a possible D gene (5 bases). Looked up from germline, CDR1 is KGHSH and CDR2 is LQKENI. V was pared by 3 bases and J by 7 bases, with 13 bases between. The CDR3 length is 14 residues.

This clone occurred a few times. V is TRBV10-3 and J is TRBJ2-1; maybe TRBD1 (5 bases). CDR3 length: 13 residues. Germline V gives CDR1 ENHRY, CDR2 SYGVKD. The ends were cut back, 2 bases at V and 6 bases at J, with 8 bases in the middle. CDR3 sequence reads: CAISELQGNEQFF. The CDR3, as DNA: TGTGCCATCAGTGAGCTGCAGGGCAATGAGCAGTTCTTC.

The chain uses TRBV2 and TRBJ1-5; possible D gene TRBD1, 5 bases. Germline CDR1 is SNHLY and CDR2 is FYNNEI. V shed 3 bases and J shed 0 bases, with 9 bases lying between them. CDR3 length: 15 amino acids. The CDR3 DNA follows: TGTGCCAGCAGTGAGCGGGGCTATAGCAATCAGCCCCAGCATTTT. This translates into CASSERGYSNQPQHF.

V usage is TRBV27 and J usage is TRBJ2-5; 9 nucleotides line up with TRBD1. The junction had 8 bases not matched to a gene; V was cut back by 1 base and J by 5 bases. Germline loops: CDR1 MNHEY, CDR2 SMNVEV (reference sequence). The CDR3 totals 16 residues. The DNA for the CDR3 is TGTGCCAGCAGTTTATACCAGACAGGGGGTGAGGAGACCCAGTACTTC. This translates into CASSLYQTGGEETQYF.

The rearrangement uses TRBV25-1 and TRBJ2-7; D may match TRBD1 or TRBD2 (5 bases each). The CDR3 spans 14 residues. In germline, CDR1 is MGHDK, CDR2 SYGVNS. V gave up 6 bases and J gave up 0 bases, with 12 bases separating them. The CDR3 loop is CASRKGSASYEQYF. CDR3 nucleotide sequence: TGTGCCAGCAGAAAGGGGAGCGCCTCCTACGAGCAGTACTTC.

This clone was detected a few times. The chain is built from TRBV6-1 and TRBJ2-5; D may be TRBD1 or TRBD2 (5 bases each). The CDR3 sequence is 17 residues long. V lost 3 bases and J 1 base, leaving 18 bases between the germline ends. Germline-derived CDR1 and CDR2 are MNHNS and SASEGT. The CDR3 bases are TGTGCCAGCAGTGAGCGCCTCTTGGCCGGGACCCAAGAGACCCAGTACTTC. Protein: CASSERLLAGTQETQYF.

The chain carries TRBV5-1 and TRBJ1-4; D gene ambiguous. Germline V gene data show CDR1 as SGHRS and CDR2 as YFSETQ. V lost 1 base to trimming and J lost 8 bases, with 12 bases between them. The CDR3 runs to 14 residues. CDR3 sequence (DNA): TGCGCCAGCAGCTTGAGGGCAGGCGAGGAAAAACTGTTTTTT. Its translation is CASSLRAGEEKLFF.

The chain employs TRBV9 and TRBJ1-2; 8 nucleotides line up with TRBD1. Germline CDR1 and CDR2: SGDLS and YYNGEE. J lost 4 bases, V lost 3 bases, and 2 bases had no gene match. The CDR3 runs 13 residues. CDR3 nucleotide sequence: TGTGCCAGCAGCGGCGACAGGGGCTATGGCTACACCTTC. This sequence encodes CASSGDRGYGYTF.